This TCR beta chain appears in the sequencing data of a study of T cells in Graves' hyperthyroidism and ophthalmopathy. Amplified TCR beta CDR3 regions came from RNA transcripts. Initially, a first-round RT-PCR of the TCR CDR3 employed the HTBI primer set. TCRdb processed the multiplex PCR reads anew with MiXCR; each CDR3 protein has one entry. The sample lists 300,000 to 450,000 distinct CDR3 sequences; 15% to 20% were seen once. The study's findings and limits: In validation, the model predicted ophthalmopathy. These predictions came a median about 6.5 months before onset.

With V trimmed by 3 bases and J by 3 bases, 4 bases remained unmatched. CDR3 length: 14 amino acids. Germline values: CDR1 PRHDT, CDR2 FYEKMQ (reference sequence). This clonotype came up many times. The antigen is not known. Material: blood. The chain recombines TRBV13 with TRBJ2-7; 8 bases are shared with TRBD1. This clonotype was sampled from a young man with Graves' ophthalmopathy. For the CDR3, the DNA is TGTGCCAGCAGCTTGGGACAGGCGTACTACGAGCAGTACTTC. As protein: CASSLGQAYYEQYF.